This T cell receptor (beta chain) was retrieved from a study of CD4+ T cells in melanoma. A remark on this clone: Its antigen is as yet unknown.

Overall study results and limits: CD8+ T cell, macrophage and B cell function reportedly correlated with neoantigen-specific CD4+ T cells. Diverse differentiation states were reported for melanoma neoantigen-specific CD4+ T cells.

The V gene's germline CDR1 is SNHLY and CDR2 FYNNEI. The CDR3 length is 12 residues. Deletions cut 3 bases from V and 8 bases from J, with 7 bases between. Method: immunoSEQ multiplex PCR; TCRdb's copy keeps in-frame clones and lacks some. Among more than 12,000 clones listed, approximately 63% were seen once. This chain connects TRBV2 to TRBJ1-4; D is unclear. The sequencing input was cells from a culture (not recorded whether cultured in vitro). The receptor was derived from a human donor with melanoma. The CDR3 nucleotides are TGTGCCAGCAGTGACGAGGCGGAAAAACTGTTTTTT. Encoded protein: CASSDEAEKLFF.